The 18 T cell receptor beta chains below come from one sample, sequenced in a study of blood T cells in healthy people across ages. Then a second PCR, running about 6 to 11 cycles, was carried out with a sample-barcoded 5' primer and a J-beta primer mix. In TCRdb, the 5' RACE reads were re-called with MiXCR into one record per CDR3 protein. Of 800,000 to 950,000 distinct CDR3 sequences detected, around 48% appear once; the ten largest clones hold about an eighth. What was sequenced was blood. These TCRs come from a man aged 30 to 39 in good health.

The chain recombines TRBV28 with TRBJ1-5, with D unclear. Looked up from germline, CDR1 is MDHEN and CDR2 is SYDVKM. The V end lost 6 bases, the J end lost 15 bases, and 15 bases lay between the germline ends. The CDR3 has 11 residues. CDR3 DNA sequence: TGTGCCAGCAGGCAGGAGGAAAAATTGCATTTT. Translation: CASRQEEKLHF.

The chain is built from TRBV7-2 and TRBJ1-1; D is perhaps TRBD1 (5 bases). The ends were cut back, 1 base at V and 0 bases at J, with 12 bases in the middle. CDR1 is SGHTA and CDR2 is FQGNSA in the germline V gene. This CDR3 has 16 amino acids. CDR3 sequence: CASSLGFAGLNTEAFF. The CDR3 nucleotides are TGTGCCAGCAGCTTAGGCTTTGCGGGACTGAACACTGAAGCTTTCTTT.

This clonotype showed up just a few times. The chain carries TRBV5-1 and TRBJ2-3; 7 bases are a match to TRBD2. Germline V gene sequence: CDR1 SGHRS, CDR2 YFSETQ. With V trimmed by 0 bases and J by 2 bases, 6 bases remained unmatched. This CDR3 is built from 16 residues. The CDR3 protein is CASSLAGGTPTDTQYF. The DNA of the CDR3 is TGCGCCAGCAGCTTGGCCGGGGGGACCCCCACAGATACGCAGTATTTT.

This clonotype was recorded a few times. This chain connects TRBV29-1 to TRBJ1-1; D gene unclear. Per germline, CDR1 SQVTM and CDR2 ANQGSEA. The CDR3 contains 12 residues. With 0 bases removed from V and 6 bases from J, the gap between germline ends came to 8 bases. The CDR3, as DNA: TGCAGCGTTGAAGAGTCGAGGGCTGAAGCTTTCTTT. Translation: CSVEESRAEAFF. Supplemented by reference TRBV29-1 and TRBJ1-1, the full variable domain reads SAVISQKPSRDICQRGTSLTIQCQVDSQVTMMFWYRQQPGQSLTLIATANQGSEATYESGFVIDKFPISRPNLTFSTLTVSNMSPEDSSIYLCSVEESRAEAFFGQGTRLTVV.

The chain recombines TRBV20-1 with TRBJ2-1; D is ambiguous. Trimming stripped 3 bases from V and 10 bases from J, with 13 bases between. This CDR3 is 12 amino acids long. Germline loops: CDR1 DFQATT, CDR2 SNEGSKA (reference sequence). For the CDR3, the DNA is TGCAGTGCTAGCATCAGGCTGGGGGAGCAGTTCTTC. The encoded protein is CSASIRLGEQFF.

This clonotype was counted a few times. This chain uses TRBV7-2 with TRBJ2-2; a possible D gene is TRBD2 (6 bases). Trimming pared 3 bases from V and 5 bases from J, leaving 10 bases between. There are 14 residues in the CDR3. From germline, CDR1 is SGHTA and CDR2 FQGNSA. CDR3 nucleotide sequence: TGTGCCAGCAGCTTCACTAGCAAAACCGGGGAGCTGTTTTTT. The encoded protein is CASSFTSKTGELFF. The full variable domain, in which reference TRBV7-2 and TRBJ2-2 provide the parts outside the CDR3, is GAGVSQSPSNKVTEKGKDVELRCDPISGHTALYWYRQSLGQGLEFLIYFQGNSAPDKSGLPSDRFSAERTGGSVSTLTIQRTQQEDSAVYLCASSFTSKTGELFFGEGSRLTVL.

In its sample, this clonotype was seen a few times. The chain employs TRBV10-3 and TRBJ1-5; D gene ambiguous. CDR3 size: 14 residues. The germline gives CDR1 ENHRY, CDR2 SYGVKD. Trimming took off 6 bases at V and 1 base at J, with 10 bases between the two ends. CDR3 nucleotide sequence: TGTGCCATCAGGGACGGCCTGAGCAATCAGCCCCAGCATTTT. Its protein is CAIRDGLSNQPQHF.

This clonotype was detected only once. The chain links TRBV25-1 to TRBJ2-3; the D is unclear. Trimming took 9 bases from V and 2 from J, leaving 12 bases between them. The CDR3 spans 13 residues. Germline CDR1 is MGHDK and CDR2 is SYGVNS. The CDR3 here is CASTPDHTDTQYF. The CDR3 DNA reads TGTGCCAGTACACCCGACCACACAGATACGCAGTATTTT.

Only a few counts were recorded for this clonotype. The chain has TRBV7-2 and TRBJ1-2; D gene ambiguous. V lost 1 base and J 4 bases, leaving 10 bases between the germline ends. The germline V gene has CDR1 SGHTA and CDR2 FQGNSA. This CDR3 is built from 14 residues. The CDR3 reads CASSLETGFYGYTF. The CDR3 bases are TGTGCCAGCAGCTTAGAAACGGGATTCTATGGCTACACCTTC.

The table lists this clonotype with a few counts. The chain joins TRBV7-9 to TRBJ1-2; TRBD1 might be the D (5 bases). This CDR3 comprises 14 residues. CDR1 and CDR2 from the germline V gene are SEHNR and FQNEAQ (reference sequence). The V and J ends lost 6 bases and 6 bases respectively, with 17 bases between them. The CDR3 DNA is TGTGCCAGCAGTACCGGGGCCCCTGGACATGGCTACACCTTC. Amino acids: CASSTGAPGHGYTF.

This clonotype was seen only a few times. The chain recombines TRBV20-1 with TRBJ1-2; no reliable D call. The germline CDR1 and CDR2 sequences are DFQATT and SNEGSKA (reference sequence). The CDR3 consists of 12 residues. Deletions cut 3 bases from V and 3 bases from J, with 8 bases between. CDR3 DNA: TGCAGTGCTAGCAAGGGTGACTATGGCTACACCTTC. The encoded protein is CSASKGDYGYTF.

The genes are TRBV6-2 or TRBV6-3 and TRBJ2-3; the match to TRBD2 covers 9 bases. CDR3 length equals 14 residues. Germline loops: CDR1 MNHEY, CDR2 SVGEGT. V dropped 8 bases and J dropped 2; count of bases not matched to a gene: 5. CDR3: CASGGGAATDTQYF. The CDR3 nucleotides are TGTGCCAGCGGCGGGGGGGCCGCCACAGATACGCAGTATTTT.

On this clonotype: The junction does not match germline at one end; this may be a read error. V usage is TRBV4-1 and J usage is TRBJ2-7; 8 positions agree with TRBD1. The germline gives CDR1 MGHRA, CDR2 YSYEKL. The CDR3 extends over 15 amino acids. The CDR3 spells CPSSQEEGQGSEQYF. Here the CDR3 DNA reads TGCCCCAGCAGCCAAGAGGAAGGACAGGGATCCGAGCAGTACTTC.

V gene TRBV20-1 combines with J gene TRBJ2-4; D is unresolved. The CDR3 extends over 16 amino acids. V was trimmed by 6 bases and J by 2 bases, leaving 20 bases between them. The germline V gene encodes CDR1 DFQATT and CDR2 SNEGSKA (reference sequence). As DNA, the CDR3 is TGCAGTGCGGGCAGCCTCCAAAGTCTGTCCAAAAACATTCAGTACTTC. Translation gives CSAGSLQSLSKNIQYF.

The chain joins TRBV29-1 to TRBJ1-2; D may be TRBD1 (6 bases). Germline V gives CDR1 SQVTM, CDR2 ANQGSEA. V shed 2 bases and J shed 2 bases, with 21 bases lying between them. CDR3 size: 17 residues. CDR3 nucleotide sequence: TGCAGCGTTGAAAGGGAACAGGGTAATTTTAAGAACTATGGCTACACCTTC. This sequence encodes CSVEREQGNFKNYGYTF.

In this sample, this clonotype turned up many times. This CDR3 reads CASSHSGGAYEQYF. The CDR3 nucleotides are TGTGCCAGCAGTCATAGCGGGGGGGCCTACGAGCAGTACTTC. V gene TRBV12-3 or TRBV12-4 combines with J gene TRBJ2-7; 11 bases are a match to TRBD2. The CDR3 has 14 residues. The V gene end was trimmed by 5 bases and the J gene end by 2 bases; junction bases not matched to a gene: 2.

This clonotype appeared a few times. The chain has TRBV5-1 and TRBJ2-7; 10 positions match TRBD1. The CDR3 is 13 amino acids. From germline, CDR1 is SGHRS and CDR2 YFSETQ. V was clipped by 3 bases and J by 5 bases; unmatched bases: 2. The CDR3 loop reads CASSYDRGHEQYF. The CDR3 DNA is TGCGCCAGCAGCTATGACAGGGGGCACGAGCAGTACTTC.

This clonotype was counted between two and nine times. The chain employs TRBV5-1 and TRBJ1-1, with TRBD1 as a possible D gene (5 bases). The V and J ends lost 0 bases and 4 bases respectively, with 13 bases between them. The CDR3 has 15 residues. Germline assignment: CDR1 SGHRS and CDR2 YFSETQ. The CDR3 reads CASSLEVSGGTEAFF. The CDR3 DNA reads as TGCGCCAGCAGCTTGGAAGTTAGCGGGGGCACTGAAGCTTTCTTT.